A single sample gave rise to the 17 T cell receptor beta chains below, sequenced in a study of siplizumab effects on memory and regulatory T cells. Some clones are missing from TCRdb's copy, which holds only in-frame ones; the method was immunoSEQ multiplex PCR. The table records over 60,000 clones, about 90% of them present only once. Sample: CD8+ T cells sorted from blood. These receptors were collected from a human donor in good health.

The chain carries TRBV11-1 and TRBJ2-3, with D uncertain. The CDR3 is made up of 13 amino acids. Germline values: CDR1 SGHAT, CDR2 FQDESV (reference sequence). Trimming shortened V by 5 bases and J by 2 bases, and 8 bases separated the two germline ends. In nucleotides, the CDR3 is TGTGCCAGCAGCCCACTTCTCACAGATACGCAGTATTTT. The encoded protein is CASSPLLTDTQYF.

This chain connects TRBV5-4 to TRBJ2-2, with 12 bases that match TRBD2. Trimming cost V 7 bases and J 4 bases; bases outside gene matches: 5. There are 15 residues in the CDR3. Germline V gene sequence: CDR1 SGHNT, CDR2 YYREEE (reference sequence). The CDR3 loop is CASGLAGGPTGELFF. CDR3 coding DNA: TGTGCCAGCGGCCTAGCGGGGGGGCCCACCGGGGAGCTGTTTTTT.

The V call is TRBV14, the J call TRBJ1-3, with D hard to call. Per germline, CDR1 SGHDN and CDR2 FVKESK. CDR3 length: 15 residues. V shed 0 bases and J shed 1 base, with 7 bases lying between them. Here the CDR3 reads CASSQDGNSGNTIYF. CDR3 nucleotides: TGTGCCAGCAGCCAAGACGGGAATTCTGGAAACACCATATATTTT.

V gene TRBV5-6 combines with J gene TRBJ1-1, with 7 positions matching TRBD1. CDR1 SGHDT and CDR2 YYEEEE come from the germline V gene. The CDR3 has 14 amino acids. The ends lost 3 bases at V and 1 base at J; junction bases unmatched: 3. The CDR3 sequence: CASSSDRANTEAFF. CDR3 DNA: TGTGCCAGCAGCTCAGACAGGGCGAACACTGAAGCTTTCTTT.

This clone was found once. The CDR3 DNA reads as TGTGCCAGCAGCTGGAGGGATAAGACTAGCCTACACTACAATGAGCAGTTCTTC. It codes for CASSWRDKTSLHYNEQFF. V and J are TRBV5-4 and TRBJ2-1; 7 bases map to TRBD2. Germline V gives CDR1 SGHNT, CDR2 YYREEE (reference sequence). The V and J ends lost 3 bases and 3 bases, in that order; junction bases with no gene match: 15. The CDR3 is made up of 18 amino acids.

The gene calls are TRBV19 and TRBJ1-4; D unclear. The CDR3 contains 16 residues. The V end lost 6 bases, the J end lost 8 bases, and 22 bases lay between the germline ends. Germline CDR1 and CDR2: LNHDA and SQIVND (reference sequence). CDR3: CASSHSDVEKGEKLFF. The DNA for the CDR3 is TGTGCCAGTAGCCACTCCGACGTGGAAAAGGGCGAAAAACTGTTTTTT.

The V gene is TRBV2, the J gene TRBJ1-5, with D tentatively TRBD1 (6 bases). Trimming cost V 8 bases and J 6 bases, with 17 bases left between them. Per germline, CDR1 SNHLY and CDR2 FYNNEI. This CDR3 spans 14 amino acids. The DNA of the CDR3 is TGTGCCAGCGAAGGGGGAACAGGTAGTCAGCCCCAGCATTTT. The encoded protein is CASEGGTGSQPQHF.

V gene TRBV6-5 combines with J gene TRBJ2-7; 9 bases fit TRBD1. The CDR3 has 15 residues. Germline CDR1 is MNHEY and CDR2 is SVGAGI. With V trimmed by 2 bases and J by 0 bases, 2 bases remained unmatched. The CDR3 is CASSYGTGSSYEQYF. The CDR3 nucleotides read TGTGCCAGCAGTTACGGGACAGGGAGCTCCTACGAGCAGTACTTC.

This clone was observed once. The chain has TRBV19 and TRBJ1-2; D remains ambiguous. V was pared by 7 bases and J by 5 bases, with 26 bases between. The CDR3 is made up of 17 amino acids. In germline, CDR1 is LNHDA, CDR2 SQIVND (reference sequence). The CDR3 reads CASTPFGRPLLTYGYTF. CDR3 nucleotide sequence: TGTGCCAGTACCCCCTTCGGACGTCCCCTCCTCACTTATGGCTACACCTTC.

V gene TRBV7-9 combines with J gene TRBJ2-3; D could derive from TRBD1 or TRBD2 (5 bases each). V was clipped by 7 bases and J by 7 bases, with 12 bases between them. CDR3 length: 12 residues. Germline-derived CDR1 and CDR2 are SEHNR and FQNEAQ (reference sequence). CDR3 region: CASNRDPNTQYF. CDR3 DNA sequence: TGTGCCAGCAATAGGGACCCAAATACGCAGTATTTT.

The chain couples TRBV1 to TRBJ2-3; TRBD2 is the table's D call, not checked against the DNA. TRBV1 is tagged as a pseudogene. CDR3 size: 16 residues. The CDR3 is CTSSLRRRFCTDTQYF. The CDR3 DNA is TGCACCAGCAGCCTCCGAAGGCGGTTCTGCACAGATACGCAGTATTTT.

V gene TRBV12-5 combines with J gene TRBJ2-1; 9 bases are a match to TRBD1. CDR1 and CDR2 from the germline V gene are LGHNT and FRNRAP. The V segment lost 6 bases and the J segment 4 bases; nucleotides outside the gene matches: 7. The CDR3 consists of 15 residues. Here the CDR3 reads CASGSGQGKYNEQFF. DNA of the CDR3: TGTGCTAGTGGATCCGGACAGGGGAAGTACAATGAGCAGTTCTTC.

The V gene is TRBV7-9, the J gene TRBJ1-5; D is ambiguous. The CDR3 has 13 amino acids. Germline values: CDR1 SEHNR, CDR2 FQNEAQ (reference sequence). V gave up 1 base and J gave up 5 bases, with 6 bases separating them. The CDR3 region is CASSLVGDQPQHF. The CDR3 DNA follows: TGTGCCAGCAGCTTAGTCGGCGATCAGCCCCAGCATTTT.

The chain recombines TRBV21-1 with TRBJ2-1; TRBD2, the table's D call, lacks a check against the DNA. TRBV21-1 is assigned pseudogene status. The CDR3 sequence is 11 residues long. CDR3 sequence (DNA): TGTGCCACCATGGGGGGAAGGAGTGCGTTCTTC. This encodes CATMGGRSAFF.

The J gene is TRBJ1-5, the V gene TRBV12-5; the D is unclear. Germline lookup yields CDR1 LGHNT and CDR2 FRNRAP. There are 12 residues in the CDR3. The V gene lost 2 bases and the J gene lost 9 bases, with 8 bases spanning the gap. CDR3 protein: CASGLPMGPQHF. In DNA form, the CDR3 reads TGTGCTAGTGGTTTGCCCATGGGGCCCCAGCATTTT.

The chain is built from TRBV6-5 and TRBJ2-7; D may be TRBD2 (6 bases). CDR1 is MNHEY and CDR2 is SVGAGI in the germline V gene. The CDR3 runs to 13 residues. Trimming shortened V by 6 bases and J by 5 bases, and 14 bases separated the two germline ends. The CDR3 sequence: CASSLQGGNEQYF. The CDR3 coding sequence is TGTGCCAGCAGCCTCCAGGGAGGAAACGAGCAGTACTTC.

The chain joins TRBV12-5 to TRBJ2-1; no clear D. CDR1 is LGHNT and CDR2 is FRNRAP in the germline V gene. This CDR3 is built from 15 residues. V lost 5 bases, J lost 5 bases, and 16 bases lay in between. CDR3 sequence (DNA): TGTGCTAGTGGTCGGACCACCCAAGGCGACAATGAGCAGTTCTTC. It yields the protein CASGRTTQGDNEQFF.